Shown below are 21 T cell receptor beta chains from a single sample sequenced in a study of radiation and T cells in renal cell carcinoma. Time point meaning: baseline pretreatment blood. Treatment noted: 15 Gy SBRT to primary tumor, nephrectomy 4 weeks later. Assay used: immunoSEQ multiplex PCR; TCRdb lists only in-frame clones, some missing. The sample has 20,000 to 25,000 clones, more than 75% seen once; the top ten hold roughly 37%. Sequenced material: blood, taken from a patient whose treatment included radiotherapy and nephrectomy. Receptors originate from a man in his 60s with renal cell carcinoma.

V and J are TRBV2 and TRBJ1-6; a weak D match, TRBD1 (5 bases). This CDR3 has 13 amino acids. With 0 bases removed from V and 14 bases from J, the gap between germline ends came to 11 bases. Germline values: CDR1 SNHLY, CDR2 FYNNEI. This chain's CDR3 is CASSEARRGALHF. DNA for the CDR3: TGTGCCAGCAGTGAAGCCCGCCGAGGGGCCCTCCACTTT.

The V gene is TRBV7-9, the J gene TRBJ1-1; unclear D gene. Germline-derived CDR1 and CDR2 are SEHNR and FQNEAQ (reference sequence). Trimming left V 5 bases short and J 0 bases short, with 19 bases between. The CDR3 sequence is 17 residues long. The CDR3, as DNA: TGTGCCAGCAGCCTTACTCGCTCGCGGGTTATGAACACTGAAGCTTTCTTT. It is translated as CASSLTRSRVMNTEAFF.

CDR3 DNA sequence: TGTGCCAGCAAGCTTGACTCAGCCTACAATGAGCAGTTCTTC. It yields the protein CASKLDSAYNEQFF. The chain recombines TRBV5-8 with TRBJ2-1; D remains unclear. Between the trimmed V and J ends, which lost 6 bases and 2 bases, there was a span of 12 bases. The CDR3 spans 14 residues. Germline-derived CDR1 and CDR2 are SGHTS and YDEGEE. Full variable domain (missing parts from reference TRBV5-8 and TRBJ2-1): EAGVTQSPTHLIKTRGQQATLRCSPISGHTSVYWYQQALGLGLQFLLWYDEGEERNRGNFPPRFSGRQFPNYSSELNVNALELEDSALYLCASKLDSAYNEQFFGPGTRLTVL.

The chain couples TRBV9 to TRBJ2-1, with 10 bases aligning to TRBD2. The junction had 3 bases not matched to a gene; V was cut back by 2 bases and J by 7 bases. This CDR3 spans 14 amino acids. Germline assignment: CDR1 SGDLS and CDR2 YYNGEE. Here the CDR3 reads CASSVGLAENEQFF. CDR3 in DNA: TGTGCCAGCAGCGTCGGACTAGCGGAAAATGAGCAGTTCTTC.

The rearrangement joins TRBV7-2 to TRBJ2-1; D call uncertain. V lost 3 bases to trimming and J lost 6 bases, with 9 bases between them. CDR1 SGHTA and CDR2 FQGNSA come from the germline V gene. CDR3 length equals 13 residues. In DNA form, the CDR3 reads TGTGCCAGCAGCTTCCGAGGTGGCAATGAGCAGTTCTTC. Translating it yields CASSFRGGNEQFF.

V gene TRBV6-5 combines with J gene TRBJ2-7; 9 bases match TRBD1. Germline V gene sequence: CDR1 MNHEY, CDR2 SVGAGI. This CDR3 contains 13 residues. V was pared by 1 base and J by 6 bases, with 1 base of the junction left unmatched. The CDR3 loop reads CASSYWTGAEQYF. The CDR3 DNA reads as TGTGCCAGCAGTTACTGGACAGGGGCCGAGCAGTACTTC.

CDR3 loop: CASSPFSGLTADEQYF. The CDR3 region has the DNA TGTGCCAGCAGTCCTTTTTCCGGATTGACAGCTGACGAGCAGTACTTC. V and J are TRBV6-6 and TRBJ2-7; D possibly corresponds to TRBD1 (5 bases). The CDR3 is made up of 16 amino acids. The V end was cut by 5 bases, the J end by 5 bases, with 22 bases between. CDR1 is MNHNY and CDR2 is SVGAGI in the germline V gene (reference sequence).

Only a few counts were recorded for this clone. This chain uses TRBV23-1 with TRBJ2-2; no clear D. TRBV23-1 is placed among ORFs of uncertain function. The CDR3 contains 11 residues. The V end was cut by 3 bases, the J end by 6 bases, with 2 bases between. DNA for the CDR3: TGCGCCAGCAGTCAGCCCGGGGAGCTGTTTTTT. This translates into CASSQPGELFF.

DNA of the CDR3: TGTGCCAGCAGCCCCACAGCGAACTATGGCTACACCTTC. This codes for CASSPTANYGYTF. The chain is built from TRBV7-9 and TRBJ1-2; D remains ambiguous. This CDR3 is 13 amino acids long. V was clipped by 5 bases and J by 2 bases, with 9 bases between them. Looked up from germline, CDR1 is SEHNR and CDR2 is FQNEAQ (reference sequence).

The chain employs TRBV7-8 and TRBJ2-5; tentative D call: TRBD2 (7 bases). CDR3 size: 15 residues. Between the trimmed V and J ends, which lost 7 bases and 4 bases, there was a span of 19 bases. Germline V gene lookup returns CDR1 SGHVS and CDR2 FQNEAQ. The CDR3 spells CASTPGAGAGETQYF. CDR3 nucleotides: TGTGCCAGCACCCCGGGGGCGGGAGCAGGAGAGACCCAGTACTTC.

The genes are TRBV5-4 and TRBJ2-7; 11 nucleotides align to TRBD1. J gave up 7 bases and V 4 bases, and 10 bases lay outside the gene matches. Looked up from germline, CDR1 is SGHNT and CDR2 is YYREEE (reference sequence). This CDR3 has 15 residues. The CDR3 loop reads CASSLPGQGVGEQYF. CDR3 DNA: TGTGCCAGCAGCCTACCGGGACAGGGGGTGGGGGAGCAGTACTTC. The full variable domain, its missing parts supplied by reference TRBV5-4 and TRBJ2-7, is ETGVTQSPTHLIKTRGQQVTLRCSSQSGHNTVSWYQQALGQGPQFIFQYYREEENGRGNFPPRFSGLQFPNYSSELNVNALELDDSALYLCASSLPGQGVGEQYFGPGTRLTVT.

The rearrangement joins TRBV10-3 to TRBJ1-4, with 7 positions matching TRBD1. The junction had 9 bases not matched to a gene; V was cut back by 6 bases and J by 5 bases. CDR3 size: 15 residues. From germline, CDR1 is ENHRY and CDR2 SYGVKD. This CDR3 reads CAIRESTGANEKLFF. CDR3 coding DNA: TGTGCCATCAGGGAGAGTACAGGGGCGAATGAAAAACTGTTTTTT.

The gene calls are TRBV7-9 and TRBJ2-3; D not resolved. V was clipped by 0 bases and J by 4 bases, with 11 bases between them. The germline V gene has CDR1 SEHNR and CDR2 FQNEAQ (reference sequence). This CDR3 comprises 15 residues. The CDR3 region is CASSLALLLPDTQYF. CDR3 sequence (DNA): TGTGCCAGCAGCTTAGCGTTGCTCCTACCAGATACGCAGTATTTT.

This rearrangement joins TRBV5-8 to TRBJ2-5; D is undetermined. The CDR3 has 13 amino acids. Germline V gives CDR1 SGHTS, CDR2 YDEGEE. Trimming shortened V by 0 bases and J by 4 bases, and 7 bases separated the two germline ends. CDR3 sequence (DNA): TGTGCCAGCAGCTTGGATCCGAGAGAGACCCAGTACTTC. Amino acids: CASSLDPRETQYF.

The chain employs TRBV7-9 and TRBJ2-1, with D maybe TRBD1 (6 bases). Germline assignment: CDR1 SEHNR and CDR2 FQNEAQ (reference sequence). This CDR3 region has 12 residues. Trimming left V 8 bases short and J 6 bases short, with 11 bases between. Here the CDR3 reads CASGEGGNEQFF. The CDR3 region has the DNA TGTGCCAGCGGTGAAGGGGGCAATGAGCAGTTCTTC.

This clone was detected a few times. The V and J genes are TRBV15 and TRBJ2-3, with D hard to call. V lost 5 bases and J 0 bases, leaving 15 bases between the germline ends. Germline CDR1 is LNHNV and CDR2 is YYDKDF (reference sequence). This CDR3 is built from 16 residues. The chain's CDR3 is CATSLKVRPSTDTQYF. The CDR3 nucleotides read TGTGCCACCAGCTTAAAGGTCCGCCCTAGCACAGATACGCAGTATTTT.

This clone was found a few times. The chain has TRBV2 and TRBJ2-1; no reliable D call. Trimming shortened V by 5 bases and J by 4 bases, and 6 bases separated the two germline ends. The CDR3 extends over 12 amino acids. Germline V gives CDR1 SNHLY, CDR2 FYNNEI. CDR3 in DNA: TGTGCCAGCAGTCAACTATACAATGAGCAGTTCTTC. It specifies CASSQLYNEQFF.

The chain couples TRBV30 to TRBJ1-1; tentatively, D is TRBD1 (5 bases). Deletions cut 2 bases from V and 4 bases from J, with 20 bases between. This CDR3 is 16 amino acids long. Germline V gives CDR1 GTSNPN, CDR2 SVGIG (reference sequence). In nucleotides, the CDR3 is TGTGCCTGGAGTTTGGTAGGTTCCAAAGGGGCCACTGAAGCTTTCTTT. Its protein product is CAWSLVGSKGATEAFF.

This chain joins TRBV7-2 and TRBJ2-5; D may be TRBD2 (5 bases). The CDR3 consists of 13 residues. Germline V gene sequence: CDR1 SGHTA, CDR2 FQGNSA. Trimming stripped 5 bases from V and 7 bases from J, with 14 bases between. CDR3 loop: CASSGAGPGTQYF. Here the CDR3 DNA reads TGTGCCAGCAGCGGCGCGGGCCCCGGGACCCAGTACTTC.

The chain is built from TRBV7-6 and TRBJ1-1, with D perhaps TRBD1 (5 bases). Trimming stripped 2 bases from V and 5 bases from J, with 12 bases between. The CDR3 has 14 residues. Germline V gene data show CDR1 as SGHVS and CDR2 as FNYEAQ. As DNA, the CDR3 is TGTGCCAGCAGCTTACAGGGAGCCCCGACTGAAGCTTTCTTT. Its protein is CASSLQGAPTEAFF.

The genes are TRBV5-4 and TRBJ1-2; maybe TRBD1 (6 bases). Trimming removed 1 base from V and 3 bases from J, with 13 bases in between. The CDR3 runs to 15 residues. Germline V gives CDR1 SGHNT, CDR2 YYREEE (reference sequence). CDR3 region: CASSLSRGADYGYTF. Written as DNA, the CDR3 is TGTGCCAGCAGCTTGTCTCGGGGGGCGGACTATGGCTACACCTTC.